This is a list of T cell receptor beta chains from one sample in a study of T cells in Graves' hyperthyroidism and ophthalmopathy. MiXCR was run by TCRdb on the multiplex PCR reads, yielding one entry per CDR3 protein. The data hold about 660,000 distinct CDR3 sequences, with 40% to 55% observed a single time. The sequencing sample was made of peripheral blood or thyroid tissue (not recorded which). Every receptor here comes from an adult man with Graves' disease, either hyperthyroidism or ophthalmopathy (not recorded which). The CDR3 runs from the conserved cysteine through the conserved F or W. The D gene is left open where the match is weak. The size field is filled for only some rows; it gives once, few, many or a size class.

NA,NA,TRBJ1-5,TRBV19,CASTPPKSSNQPQHF,TGTGCCAGCACCCCTCCGAAAAGTTCCAATCAGCCCCAGCATTTT
NA,NA,TRBJ1-6,TRBV25-1,CASSERGGASPLHF,TGTGCCAGCAGTGAACGCGGCGGGGCCTCACCCCTCCACTTT
NA,few,TRBJ2-7,TRBV12-3/TRBV12-4,CASSLLPHEQYF,TGTGCCAGCAGTTTGTTACCCCACGAGCAGTACTTC
TRBD1,NA,TRBJ2-7,TRBV5-1,CASSLSSWGQGFEQYF,TGCGCCAGCAGCTTATCCTCATGGGGACAGGGTTTCGAGCAGTACTTC
TRBD2,NA,TRBJ2-7,TRBV15,CATSSVTSGSIVYEQYF,TGTGCCACCAGCAGCGTCACTAGCGGGAGTATTGTTTACGAGCAGTACTTC
NA,many,TRBJ2-7,TRBV12-3/TRBV12-4,CASSYRPYEQYF,TGTGCCAGCAGTTACCGCCCCTACGAGCAGTACTTC
NA,NA,TRBJ1-2,TRBV30,CAWSVHLGSNYGYTF,TGTGCCTGGAGTGTACACCTCGGCAGCAACTATGGCTACACCTTC
NA,NA,TRBJ1-2,TRBV6-6,CASSSLGGYGYTF,TGTGCCAGCAGTTCCTTGGGGGGCTATGGCTACACCTTC
TRBD1,NA,TRBJ1-3,TRBV7-9,CASNGLTGASGSTIYF,TGTGCCAGCAACGGCTTAACAGGGGCCTCTGGAAGCACCATATATTTT
NA,NA,TRBJ1-6,TRBV12-3/TRBV12-4,CASKAHRDNSPLHF,TGTGCCAGCAAAGCCCACAGGGATAATTCACCCCTCCACTTT
TRBD2,many,TRBJ2-5,TRBV29-1,CSVDSASGSLETQYF,TGCAGCGTTGATTCGGCTAGCGGGAGTTTAGAGACCCAGTACTTC
NA,few,TRBJ1-2,TRBV20-1,CSARESSPTDYGYTF,TGCAGTGCTAGAGAGTCCTCGCCGACGGACTATGGCTACACCTTC
TRBD1,few,TRBJ1-2,TRBV12-3/TRBV12-4,CASSPGQGAEKGYTF,TGTGCCAGCAGTCCGGGACAGGGGGCGGAGAAAGGCTACACCTTC
NA,once,TRBJ1-6,TRBV5-6,CASSLESGAATDSPLHF,TGTGCCAGCAGCTTAGAGTCTGGGGCCGCAACGGATTCACCCCTCCACTTT
NA,NA,TRBJ1-3,TRBV7-9,CASSLVSADTIYF,TGTGCCAGCAGCTTAGTCTCAGCAGACACCATATATTTT
NA,few,TRBJ2-3,TRBV7-9,CASSLAGGRTDTQYF,TGTGCCAGCAGCTTAGCGGGGGGTCGCACAGATACGCAGTATTTT
NA,NA,TRBJ1-1,TRBV20-1,CRPRGTTNTEAFF,TGCAGACCCCGGGGGACAACGAACACTGAAGCTTTCTTT
NA,NA,TRBJ1-5,TRBV5-1,CASSLGEQPKWPQHF,TGCGCCAGCAGCTTGGGGGAACAGCCAAAGTGGCCCCAGCATTTT
TRBD1,NA,TRBJ1-5,TRBV18,CASSPQGADQPQHF,TGTGCCAGCTCACCCCAGGGGGCAGATCAGCCCCAGCATTTT
TRBD1,few,TRBJ1-5,TRBV20-1,CSARELTGNQPQHF,TGCAGTGCCAGAGAACTGACAGGGAATCAGCCCCAGCATTTT
NA,NA,TRBJ2-2,TRBV12-3/TRBV12-4,CASTNGLNTGELFF,TGTGCCAGCACCAACGGACTAAACACCGGGGAGCTGTTTTTT
NA,many,TRBJ2-7,TRBV7-2,CASSFGRAGEQYF,TGTGCCAGCAGCTTCGGCCGCGCCGGCGAGCAGTACTTC
NA,NA,TRBJ2-5,TRBV7-3,CASSARAGYQETQYF,TGTGCCAGCAGTGCCCGGGCGGGGTACCAAGAGACCCAGTACTTC
NA,many,TRBJ2-7,TRBV7-8,CASSYLARTVYEQYF,TGTGCCAGCAGCTACCTAGCCCGGACAGTCTACGAGCAGTACTTC
NA,many,TRBJ1-2,TRBV6-1,CASGSPDSAEYGYTF,TGTGCCAGCGGATCTCCGGACAGCGCAGAGTATGGCTACACCTTC
NA,NA,TRBJ1-1,TRBV10-2,CASMGMTEAFF,TGCGCCAGCATGGGAATGACGGAAGCTTTCTTT
NA,few,TRBJ1-1,TRBV24-1,CASSEDPRGPFPEAFF,TGTGCCAGCAGCGAAGACCCGCGCGGACCCTTCCCTGAAGCTTTCTTT
NA,many,TRBJ1-1,TRBV6-6,CASSYSSRNTEAFF,TGTGCCAGCAGTTACTCGAGCCGGAACACTGAAGCTTTCTTT
NA,few,TRBJ1-2,TRBV5-1,CASSLEAGYYGYTF,TGCGCCAGCAGCTTGGAGGCGGGGTACTATGGCTACACCTTC
NA,many,TRBJ1-5,TRBV2,CASTWGEDEPQHF,TGTGCCAGCACCTGGGGGGAAGATGAACCCCAGCATTTT
NA,NA,TRBJ1-2,TRBV29-1,CSAARDGDGYTF,TGCAGCGCCGCCCGGGACGGAGATGGCTACACCTTC
NA,once,TRBJ1-2,TRBV25-1,CASSSLSDPNYGYTF,TGTGCCAGCAGTTCCCTCTCGGACCCTAACTATGGCTACACCTTC
TRBD1,NA,TRBJ1-4,TRBV2,CASRQGDEKLFF,TGTGCCAGCCGACAGGGTGATGAAAAACTGTTTTTT
TRBD1,NA,TRBJ1-4,TRBV7-8,CAISQTGVNQPNEKLFF,TGTGCCATCAGCCAGACAGGGGTCAATCAGCCTAATGAAAAACTGTTTTTT
TRBD1,many,TRBJ2-5,TRBV7-7,CASSQGQAETQYF,TGTGCTAGCAGCCAGGGACAGGCGGAGACCCAGTACTTC
NA,NA,TRBJ2-7,TRBV24-1,CASSDPPPGEQYF,TGTGCCAGCAGTGATCCCCCGCCGGGCGAGCAGTACTTC
NA,NA,TRBJ1-1,TRBV20-1,CSAPKQGTEAFF,TGCAGTGCCCCTAAACAGGGCACTGAAGCTTTCTTT
TRBD1,NA,TRBJ2-5,TRBV11-1,CASSHAIPWTGGAETQYF,TGTGCCAGCAGCCACGCTATCCCTTGGACAGGGGGCGCGGAGACCCAGTACTTC
NA,few,TRBJ1-5,TRBV7-2,CASSTEVQGNQPQHF,TGTGCCAGCAGCACAGAGGTCCAGGGCAATCAGCCCCAGCATTTT
TRBD2,NA,TRBJ2-7,TRBV2,CASSLGRIGGRAREQYF,TGTGCCAGCAGTTTAGGCCGTATCGGCGGGAGGGCCCGCGAGCAGTACTTC
NA,NA,TRBJ2-5,TRBV6-5,CASSYSTVVVATQYF,TGTGCCAGCAGTTACTCGACCGTTGTTGTAGCGACCCAGTACTTC
NA,many,TRBJ1-2,TRBV10-2,CASSESRGLSYGYTF,TGCGCCAGCAGTGAGTCTAGGGGGTTGAGCTATGGCTACACCTTC
NA,NA,TRBJ1-3,TRBV10-3,CAISVGTTGNTIYF,TGTGCCATCAGTGTGGGGACAACTGGAAACACCATATATTTT
TRBD1,few,TRBJ2-7,TRBV29-1,CSARDRETFSYEQYF,TGCAGCGCCCGGGACAGGGAAACCTTCTCCTACGAGCAGTACTTC
NA,many,TRBJ1-2,TRBV7-9,CASSLVGPGASGYTF,TGTGCCAGCAGCTTAGTCGGGCCGGGGGCCTCTGGCTACACCTTC
NA,NA,TRBJ1-1,TRBV20-1,CSAKSREAFF,TGCAGTGCCAAGTCCCGTGAAGCTTTCTTT
NA,NA,TRBJ2-7,TRBV7-9,CASSPPQGGSYEQYF,TGTGCCAGCTCACCACCGCAGGGGGGATCCTACGAGCAGTACTTC
NA,few,TRBJ2-7,TRBV7-2,CASSLAYGSSYEQYF,TGTGCCAGCAGCTTAGCGTACGGAAGCTCCTACGAGCAGTACTTC
TRBD1,NA,TRBJ1-1,TRBV20-1,CSALQGWNTEAFF,TGCAGTGCTTTACAGGGGTGGAACACTGAAGCTTTCTTT
NA,NA,TRBJ1-2,TRBV7-2,CASSQDIPGRVGYGYTF,TGTGCCAGCAGCCAAGATATTCCCGGGAGGGTTGGGTATGGCTACACCTTC
NA,few,TRBJ1-1,TRBV12-3/TRBV12-4,CATLPEAFF,TGTGCTACGTTACCCGAAGCTTTCTTT
NA,few,TRBJ1-2,TRBV7-9,CASSLSYWRGYTF,TGTGCCAGCAGCTTATCCTACTGGCGTGGCTACACCTTC
TRBD1,NA,TRBJ1-2,TRBV5-1,CASSLDRVSNYGYTF,TGCGCCAGCAGCCTCGACAGGGTTAGTAACTATGGCTACACCTTC
TRBD1,many,TRBJ1-3,TRBV7-9,CASSPTPGQGNTIYF,TGTGCCAGCAGCCCAACCCCGGGACAGGGAAACACCATATATTTT
NA,many,TRBJ2-5,TRBV5-4,CASSSMAGRKTQYF,TGTGCCAGCAGCTCTATGGCAGGGCGGAAGACCCAGTACTTC